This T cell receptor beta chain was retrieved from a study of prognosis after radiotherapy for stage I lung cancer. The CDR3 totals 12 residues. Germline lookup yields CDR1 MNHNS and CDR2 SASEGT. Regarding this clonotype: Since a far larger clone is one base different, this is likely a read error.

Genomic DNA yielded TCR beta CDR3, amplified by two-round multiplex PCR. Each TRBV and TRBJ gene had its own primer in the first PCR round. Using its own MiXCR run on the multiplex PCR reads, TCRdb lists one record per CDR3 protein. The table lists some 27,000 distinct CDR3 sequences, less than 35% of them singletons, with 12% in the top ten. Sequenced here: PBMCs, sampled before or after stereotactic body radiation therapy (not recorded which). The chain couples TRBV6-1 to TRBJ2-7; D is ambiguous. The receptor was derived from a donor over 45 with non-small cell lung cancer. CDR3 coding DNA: TGTGCCAGCAGTTACGCAGTATACGAGCATTACTTC. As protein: CASSYAVYEHYF.